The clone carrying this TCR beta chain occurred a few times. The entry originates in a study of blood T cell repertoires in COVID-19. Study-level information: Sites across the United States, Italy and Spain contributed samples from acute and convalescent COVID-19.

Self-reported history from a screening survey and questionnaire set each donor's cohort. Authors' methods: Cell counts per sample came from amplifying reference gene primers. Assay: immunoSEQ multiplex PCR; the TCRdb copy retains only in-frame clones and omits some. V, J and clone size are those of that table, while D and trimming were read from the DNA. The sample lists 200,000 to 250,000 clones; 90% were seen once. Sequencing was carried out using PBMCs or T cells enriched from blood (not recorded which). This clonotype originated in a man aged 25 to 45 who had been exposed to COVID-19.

The CDR3 coding sequence is TGTGCTAGTGGTTTGGCGGGGGGAAACACTGAAGCTTTCTTT. Translation: CASGLAGGNTEAFF. The J gene is TRBJ1-1, the V gene TRBV12-5; TRBD1 might be the D (5 bases). Trimming took 1 base from V and 2 from J, leaving 8 bases between them. From germline, CDR1 is LGHNT and CDR2 FRNRAP. The CDR3 loop spans 14 amino acids.